What follows are 8 T cell receptor beta chains derived from one specimen sequenced in a study of T cells in localized non-small cell lung cancer. The assay was immunoSEQ multiplex PCR, and TCRdb's table has in-frame clones only and misses some. The repertoire holds tens of thousands of clones, around nine tenths seen once, with 10% in the top ten. The sample in question was PBMCs, obtained before any cancer treatment. The receptors originated from a woman aged 40-75 years with stage II lung adenocarcinoma.

The chain combines TRBV15 with TRBJ1-2, with D tentatively TRBD1 (5 bases). There are 14 residues in the CDR3. V was trimmed by 3 bases and J by 0 bases, leaving 8 bases between them. Looked up from germline, CDR1 is LNHNV and CDR2 is YYDKDF (reference sequence). This CDR3 reads CATSRGGANYGYTF. The CDR3 DNA is TGTGCCACCAGCAGGGGGGGAGCTAACTATGGCTACACCTTC.

Here the CDR3 reads CASSFTSGSTDTQYF. DNA of the CDR3: TGTGCCAGCAGCTTTACTAGCGGAAGCACAGATACGCAGTATTTT. The gene calls are TRBV7-9 and TRBJ2-3, with TRBD2 matching 8 bases. The length of the CDR3 is 15 residues. V shed 3 bases and J 0 bases; nucleotides not matched to a gene: 2. Per the germline V gene, CDR1 is SEHNR and CDR2 is FQNEAQ (reference sequence).

The chain uses TRBV19 and TRBJ2-1; 9 bases are shared with TRBD2. The CDR3 is 15 residues long. CDR1 and CDR2 (germline): LNHDA, SQIVND (reference sequence). V shed 7 bases, J shed 0 bases, and the junction held 4 bases outside the gene matches. CDR3 sequence reads: CASTRGGASYNEQFF. The CDR3 nucleotides read TGTGCCAGTACCCGCGGGGGGGCCTCCTACAATGAGCAGTTCTTC. The entire variable domain, with the rest obtained from reference TRBV19 and TRBJ2-1, is as follows: DGGITQSPKYLFRKEGQNVTLSCEQNLNHDAMYWYRQDPGQGLRLIYYSQIVNDFQKGDIAEGYSVSREKKESFPLTVTSAQKNPTAFYLCASTRGGASYNEQFFGPGTRLTVL.

The genes are TRBV18 and TRBJ1-5; D is possibly TRBD1 (6 bases). Looked up from germline, CDR1 is KGHSH and CDR2 is LQKENI. The CDR3 has 15 amino acids. Trimming removed 0 bases from V and 4 bases from J, with 10 bases in between. In DNA form, the CDR3 reads TGTGCCAGCTCACCACCGGGGACACGTAATCAGCCCCAGCATTTT. The encoded protein is CASSPPGTRNQPQHF. The variable domain in full, completed from reference TRBV18 and TRBJ1-5, reads NAGVMQNPRHLVRRRGQEARLRCSPMKGHSHVYWYRQLPEEGLKFMVYLQKENIIDESGMPKERFSAEFPKEGPSILRIQQVVRGDSAAYFCASSPPGTRNQPQHFGDGTRLSIL.

The V and J genes are TRBV10-3 and TRBJ2-2; TRBD1 matches at 11 bases. CDR1 is ENHRY, CDR2 SYGVKD, per germline. The trim removed 3 bases at V and 4 bases at J, leaving 13 bases unmatched. The CDR3 is 19 amino acids. CDR3 bases: TGTGCCATCAGTGATCCCGCCAGGGGTGGGACAGGGGGCACCGGGGAGCTGTTTTTT. Translating gives CAISDPARGGTGGTGELFF.

V and J are TRBV29-1 and TRBJ2-5, with D unresolved. This CDR3 comprises 12 residues. Germline CDR1 reads SQVTM; CDR2 reads ANQGSEA. Deletions cut 8 bases from V and 2 bases from J, with 12 bases between. CDR3 coding DNA: TGCAGCTCAAAGGAAAGTCAAGAGACCCAGTACTTC. Its translation: CSSKESQETQYF.

V and J are TRBV11-2 and TRBJ2-3, with 11 nucleotides matching TRBD2. The CDR3 has 16 residues. Germline-derived CDR1 and CDR2 are SGHAT and FQNNGV. Trimming took 1 base from V and 10 from J; bases not matched to a gene: 10. DNA for the CDR3: TGTGCCAGCAGCTTAGGCGTACTAGCGGGAGTTCGTGCGCAGTATTTT. Translating gives CASSLGVLAGVRAQYF.

The V gene is TRBV11-2, the J gene TRBJ2-3; D is undetermined. V lost 5 bases to trimming and J lost 1 base, with 13 bases between them. CDR3 length equals 15 residues. Germline CDR1 and CDR2: SGHAT and FQNNGV. CDR3 sequence reads: CASSTHRDRTDTQYF. The DNA of the CDR3 is TGTGCCAGCAGCACCCACAGAGACCGCACAGATACGCAGTATTTT.